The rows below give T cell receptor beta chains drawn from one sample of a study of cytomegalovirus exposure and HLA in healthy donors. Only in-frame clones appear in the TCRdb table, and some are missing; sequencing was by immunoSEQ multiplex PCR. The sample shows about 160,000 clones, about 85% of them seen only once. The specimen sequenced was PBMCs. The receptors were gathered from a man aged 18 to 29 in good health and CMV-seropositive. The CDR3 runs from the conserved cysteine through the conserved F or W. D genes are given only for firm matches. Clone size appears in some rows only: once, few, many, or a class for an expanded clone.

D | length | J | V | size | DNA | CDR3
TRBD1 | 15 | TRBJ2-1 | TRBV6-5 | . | TGTGCCAGCAGACAGGGGGTTAGCTCCTACAATGAGCAGTTCTTC | CASRQGVSSYNEQFF
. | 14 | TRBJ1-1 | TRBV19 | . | TGTGCCAGTAGTAGCGGCGGGACGAACACTGAAGCTTTCTTT | CASSSGGTNTEAFF
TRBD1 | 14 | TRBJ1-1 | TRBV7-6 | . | TGTGCCAGCAGCTCTCCGGGACAGGGGTCTGAAGCTTTCTTT | CASSSPGQGSEAFF
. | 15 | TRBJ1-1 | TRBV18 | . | TGTGCCAGCTCACGGTTGGCGGGGGCGGGCACTGAAGCTTTCTTT | CASSRLAGAGTEAFF
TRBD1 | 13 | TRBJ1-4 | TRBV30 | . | TGTGCCTGGAGTGTTACAGGGGTTGAAAAACTGTTTTTT | CAWSVTGVEKLFF
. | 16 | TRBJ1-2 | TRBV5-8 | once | TGTGCCAGCAGCTTACAGGTATCCCGCCAAGACTATGGCTACACCTTC | CASSLQVSRQDYGYTF
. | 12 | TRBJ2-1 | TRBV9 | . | TGTGCCAGCAGGAGCTCCTACAATGAGCAGTTCTTC | CASRSSYNEQFF
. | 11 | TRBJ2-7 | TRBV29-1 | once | TGCAGCGTGGGGGCGGGGGACGAGCAGTACTTC | CSVGAGDEQYF
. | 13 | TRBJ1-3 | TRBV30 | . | TGTGCCTGGAGTCAGCGCGGGGGAAACACCATATATTTT | CAWSQRGGNTIYF
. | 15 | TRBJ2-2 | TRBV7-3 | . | TGTGCCAGCAGCTTAACTGCAGCGAACACCGGGGAGCTGTTTTTT | CASSLTAANTGELFF
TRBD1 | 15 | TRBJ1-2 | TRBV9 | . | TGTGCCAGCAGCGCGCGGACAGGGGCCTTCTTAGGCTACACCTTC | CASSARTGAFLGYTF
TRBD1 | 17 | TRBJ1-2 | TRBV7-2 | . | TGTGCCAGCAGCTTAGAGGGTACGGGACAGGGTGTCTATGGCTACACCTTC | CASSLEGTGQGVYGYTF
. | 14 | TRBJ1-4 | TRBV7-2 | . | TGTGCCAGCAGCTTAAAACAGGGACGCGAAAAACTGTTTTTT | CASSLKQGREKLFF
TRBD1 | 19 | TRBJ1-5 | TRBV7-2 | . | TGTGCCAGCAGCTTAGGGAACAGGGGCGTTAAGTATAGCAATCAGCCCCAGCATTTT | CASSLGNRGVKYSNQPQHF
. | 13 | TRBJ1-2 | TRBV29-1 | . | TGCAGCGTTGTCGGGGGGACAAACTATGGCTACACCTTC | CSVVGGTNYGYTF
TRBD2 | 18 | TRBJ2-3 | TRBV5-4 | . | TGTGCCAGCAGCTTGGGGTCTAGCGGGGGGCCCAGCAGAGATACGCAGTATTTT | CASSLGSSGGPSRDTQYF
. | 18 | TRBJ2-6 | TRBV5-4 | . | TGTGCCAGCAGCTTGGGACAGGCCGTTGGCTCTGGGGCCAACGTCCTGACTTTC | CASSLGQAVGSGANVLTF
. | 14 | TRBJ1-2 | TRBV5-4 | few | TGTGCCAGCAGCTTGTCTACTTTAAATGGTGGCTACACCTTC | CASSLSTLNGGYTF
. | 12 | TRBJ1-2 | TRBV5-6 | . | TGTGCCAGCAGCTCGAGGGACTATGGCTACACCTTC | CASSSRDYGYTF
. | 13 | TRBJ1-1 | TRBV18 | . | TGTGCCAGCTCACCGAGGGTTGGGACTGAAGCTTTCTTT | CASSPRVGTEAFF
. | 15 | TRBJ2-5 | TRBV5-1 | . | TGCGCCAGCAGCTTGAGAGTAGGGGGTCAAGAGACCCAGTACTTC | CASSLRVGGQETQYF
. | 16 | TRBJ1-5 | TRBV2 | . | TGTGCCAGCTCCGACGAGGGCAACTCGGGCAATCAGCCCCAGCATTTT | CASSDEGNSGNQPQHF
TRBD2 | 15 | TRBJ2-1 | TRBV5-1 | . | TGCGCCAGCAGCCCCGAAGGACTAGCCTTAGGAGAGCAGTTCTTC | CASSPEGLALGEQFF
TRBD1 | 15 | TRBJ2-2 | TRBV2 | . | TGTGCCAGCAGGTTTGGGACAGGGGGGACCGGGGAGCTGTTTTTT | CASRFGTGGTGELFF
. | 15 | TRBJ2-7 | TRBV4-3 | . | TGCGCCAGCAGCCAAGACCGATCAACAGGGTACGAGCAGTACTTC | CASSQDRSTGYEQYF
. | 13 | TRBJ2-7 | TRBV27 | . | TGTGCCAGCAGCTCAGACGGCAGGTACGAGCAGTACTTC | CASSSDGRYEQYF
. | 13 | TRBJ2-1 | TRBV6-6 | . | TGTGCCAGCGGGCGGGTCCCGACGCGAGAGCAGTTCTTC | CASGRVPTREQFF
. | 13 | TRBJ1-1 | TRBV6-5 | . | TGTGCCAGCAGTTTCCTTCACGGCACTGAAGCTTTCTTT | CASSFLHGTEAFF
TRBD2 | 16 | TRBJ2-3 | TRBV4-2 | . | TGTGCCAGCAGCCAACGGACTAGCGGGGCCACAGATACGCAGTATTTT | CASSQRTSGATDTQYF
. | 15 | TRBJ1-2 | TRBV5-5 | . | TGTGCCAGCAGCTTGGTCGTTGCTTGGGGCCAGGGCTACACCTTC | CASSLVVAWGQGYTF
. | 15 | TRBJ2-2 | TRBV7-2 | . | TGTGCCAGCAGCTTAGTTCGGGGTGGGGCCGGGGAGCTGTTTTTT | CASSLVRGGAGELFF
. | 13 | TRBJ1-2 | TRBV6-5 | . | TGTGCCAGCGCCTCGCCCGGGTTCACTGGCTACACCTTC | CASASPGFTGYTF
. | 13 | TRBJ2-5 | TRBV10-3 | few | TGTGCCATCAGTGAGACTAGTAGAGAGACCCAGTACTTC | CAISETSRETQYF
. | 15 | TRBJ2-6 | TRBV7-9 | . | TGTGCCAGCAGCTTCAGATACTCTGGGGCCAACGGCCTGACTTTC | CASSFRYSGANGLTF
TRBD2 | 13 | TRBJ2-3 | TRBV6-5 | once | TGTGCCAGTAGCGGGGGTAGCACAGATACGCAGTATTTT | CASSGGSTDTQYF
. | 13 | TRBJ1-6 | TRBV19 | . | TGTGCCAGTCGACAGGCCCCAAATTCACCCCTCCACTTT | CASRQAPNSPLHF
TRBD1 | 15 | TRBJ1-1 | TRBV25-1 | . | TGTGCCAGCAGTGCAAACAGGGGGCGCGGAACTGAAGCTTTCTTT | CASSANRGRGTEAFF
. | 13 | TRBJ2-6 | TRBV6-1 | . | TGTGCCAGCAGTACCCGAGAGGCCAACGGCCTGACTTTC | CASSTREANGLTF
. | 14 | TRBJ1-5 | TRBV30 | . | TGTGCCTGGAACCCAACAGGGCTGGACCAGCCCCAGCATTTT | CAWNPTGLDQPQHF
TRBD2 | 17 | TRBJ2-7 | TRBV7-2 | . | TGTGCCAGCAGCCGGACTAGCGGGGGGACCAATACCTACGAGCAGTACTTC | CASSRTSGGTNTYEQYF
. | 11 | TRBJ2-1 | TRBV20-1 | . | TGCAGTGCTAGTAGTTGGAATGAGCAGTTCTTC | CSASSWNEQFF
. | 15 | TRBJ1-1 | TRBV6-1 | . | TGTGCCAGCAGTCCAACGGGGGGGGGTTGGACTGAAGCTTTCTTT | CASSPTGGGWTEAFF
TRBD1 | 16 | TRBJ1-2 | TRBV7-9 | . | TGTGCCAGCAGCTTAGCGCTCCAGGGGGCGAACTATGGCTACACCTTC | CASSLALQGANYGYTF
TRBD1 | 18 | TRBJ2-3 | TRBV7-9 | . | TGTGCCAGCAGCTACAAAAAATCTGGACAGGCTAGCACAGATACGCAGTATTTT | CASSYKKSGQASTDTQYF
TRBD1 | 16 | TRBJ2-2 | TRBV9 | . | TGTGCCAGCAGCTCAGGACAGGGATTTAACACCGGGGAGCTGTTTTTT | CASSSGQGFNTGELFF
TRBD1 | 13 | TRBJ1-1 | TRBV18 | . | TGTGCCAGCTCGTCAGGGGGGCCCACTGAAGCTTTCTTT | CASSSGGPTEAFF
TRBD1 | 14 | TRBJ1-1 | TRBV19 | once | TGTGCCAGTAGTCTAAGGACAGGGGACACTGAAGCTTTCTTT | CASSLRTGDTEAFF
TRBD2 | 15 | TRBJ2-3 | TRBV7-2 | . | TGTGCCAGCAGCTCCGCGGGGGGGAGGACAGATACGCAGTATTTT | CASSSAGGRTDTQYF
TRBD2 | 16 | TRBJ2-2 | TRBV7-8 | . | TGTGCCAGCAGCTCAACTAGCGGACCGAACACCGGGGAGCTGTTTTTT | CASSSTSGPNTGELFF
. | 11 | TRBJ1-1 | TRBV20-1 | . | TGCAGTGCTGCAGGGGTCACTGAAGCTTTCTTT | CSAAGVTEAFF
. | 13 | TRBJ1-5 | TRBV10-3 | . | TGTGCCATCACCAGGGATATTAATCAGCCCCAGCATTTT | CAITRDINQPQHF
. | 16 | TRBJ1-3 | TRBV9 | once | TGTGCCAGCAGCGTAGCATCCCAGGGAACTGGAAACACCATATATTTT | CASSVASQGTGNTIYF
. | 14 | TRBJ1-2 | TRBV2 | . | TGTGCCAGCACTTCATCCCACGGGGTCTATGGCTACACCTTC | CASTSSHGVYGYTF